This entry lists 24 T cell receptor beta chains sequenced from one sample in a study of CD8+CD57+ T cells in acquired aplastic anemia (dated by TCRdb to the late 2010s). General conclusions and limits of the study: In patients, decreased diversity was observed in CD8+CD57+ cells compared with total CD4+ and CD8+ cell pools.

Sequencing used an Illumina HiSeq 2000. Profiling of TCR beta VDJ combinations and CDR3 sequences used genomic DNA as the template. The public reads were quality trimmed at Q25 with fastp and then assembled into clones with MiXCR by TCRdb, keeping productive beta chains. Each entry is one CDR3 protein sequence, shown with its most common DNA and genes. The sample records about 20,000 distinct CDR3 sequences, almost 40% of which are singletons. Around 87% of the sample is taken by the ten largest. Antigens for these TCRs are unknown. Patients chosen for sequencing had shown expansion of CD8+CD57+ cells by flow cytometry. The sequenced sample was CD8+CD57+ T cells sorted from PBMCs. Explained via the paper, the cell subset or site label denotes: bead-enriched CD8+CD57+ effector memory T cells from SAA patients. These receptor sequences come from a human donor with aplastic anemia.

The V call is TRBV7-2, the J call TRBJ1-3; tentatively, D is TRBD1 (6 bases). Looked up from germline, CDR1 is SGHTA and CDR2 is FQGNSA. The CDR3 is 17 amino acids. V lost 1 base, J lost 0 bases, and 13 bases lay in between. The DNA for the CDR3 is TGTGCCAGCAGCTTAGTGGGGGGCCTAACCTCTGGAAACACCATATATTTT. This encodes CASSLVGGLTSGNTIYF. The variable domain in full, completed from reference TRBV7-2 and TRBJ1-3, reads GAGVSQSPSNKVTEKGKDVELRCDPISGHTALYWYRQSLGQGLEFLIYFQGNSAPDKSGLPSDRFSAERTGGSVSTLTIQRTQQEDSAVYLCASSLVGGLTSGNTIYFGEGSWLTVV.

This clonotype was observed once. The chain links TRBV7-9 to TRBJ1-2; 8 bases match TRBD1. V shed 5 bases, J shed 2 bases, and the junction held 7 bases outside the gene matches. Germline CDR1 reads SEHNR; CDR2 reads FQNEAQ (reference sequence). CDR3 length: 15 amino acids. The CDR3 spells CASSPTGGGNYGYTF. In nucleotides, the CDR3 is TGTGCCAGCAGCCCCACAGGGGGAGGGAACTATGGCTACACCTTC.

V and J are TRBV20-1 and TRBJ1-2; maybe TRBD1 (5 bases). The germline V gene has CDR1 DFQATT and CDR2 SNEGSKA (reference sequence). Trimming took 3 bases from V and 11 from J, leaving 13 bases between them. The CDR3 consists of 11 residues. CDR3 sequence reads: CSASEGLGYTF. The CDR3 bases are TGCAGTGCTAGTGAGGGACTTGGTTACACCTTC.

Remarks on this clonotype: Sequence at one end of the junction differs from germline and may be a read error. This rearrangement joins TRBV5-5 to TRBJ1-1; D not certain. The CDR3 has 14 residues. Germline assignment: CDR1 SGHKS and CDR2 YYEKEE (reference sequence). CDR3: CASGLASMNTEAFF. CDR3 DNA: TGTGCCAGCGGCTTGGCGAGTATGAACACTGAAGCTTTCTTT.

V gene TRBV12-3 or TRBV12-4 combines with J gene TRBJ2-2; the D gene is possibly TRBD2 (5 bases). V lost 1 base and J lost 5, with 14 bases in between. This CDR3 is 16 amino acids long. The CDR3 sequence: CASSLVTGPGTGELFF. CDR3 bases: TGTGCCAGCAGTTTAGTCACCGGTCCGGGGACCGGGGAGCTGTTTTTT.

This chain uses TRBV6-1 with TRBJ2-3; 8 nucleotides line up with TRBD1. The CDR3 runs 15 residues. The trim removed 6 bases at V and 4 bases at J, leaving 9 bases unmatched. CDR1 and CDR2 from the germline V gene are MNHNS and SASEGT. The CDR3 spells CASSSGQGEADTQYF. The CDR3 DNA follows: TGTGCCAGCAGCTCTGGACAGGGCGAGGCAGATACGCAGTATTTT.

This rearrangement joins TRBV12-3 or TRBV12-4 to TRBJ2-1; 10 nucleotides line up with TRBD1. CDR3 length equals 15 residues. V shed 6 bases and J 7 bases; nucleotides not matched to a gene: 9. CDR3 sequence reads: CASSSPTGGLNEQFF. The CDR3 bases are TGTGCCAGCAGCAGCCCGACAGGGGGCCTGAATGAGCAGTTCTTC.

This clonotype has just one count. The gene calls are TRBV20-1 and TRBJ1-5; a weak D match, TRBD1 (6 bases). The CDR3 spans 13 residues. Germline-derived CDR1 and CDR2 are DFQATT and SNEGSKA (reference sequence). V was clipped by 0 bases and J by 7 bases, with 10 bases between them. The CDR3 protein is CSARDRGAQPQHF. Here the CDR3 DNA reads TGCAGTGCTAGAGATAGGGGGGCCCAGCCCCAGCATTTT.

This clonotype was detected only a few times. The chain links TRBV20-1 to TRBJ2-3; TRBD1 or TRBD2 may be the D gene (5 bases each). This CDR3 has 15 residues. From germline, CDR1 is DFQATT and CDR2 SNEGSKA (reference sequence). V was cut by 2 bases and J by 11 bases, with 23 bases left in between. The CDR3 reads CSARNRETDFNEQYF. The CDR3 coding sequence is TGCAGTGCTAGAAATAGGGAGACAGACTTCAATGAGCAGTATTTT.

Comments on this clonotype: A read error may produce the germline difference seen at one junction end. The rearrangement uses TRBV6-5 and TRBJ1-1, with 10 bases aligning to TRBD1. The CDR3 sequence is 17 residues long. Per germline, CDR1 MNHEY and CDR2 SVGAGI. This chain's CDR3 is CSSSYSGTGALNTEAFF. The CDR3 coding sequence is TGTTCCAGCAGTTACTCCGGGACAGGGGCCTTGAACACTGAAGCTTTCTTT.

This clonotype was detected ten times or more. The chain uses TRBV15 and TRBJ2-6, with D unclear. This CDR3 contains 14 residues. Deletions cut 0 bases from V and 0 bases from J, with 0 bases between. From germline, CDR1 is LNHNV and CDR2 YYDKDF (reference sequence). The CDR3 sequence is CATSRDSGANVLTF. Written as DNA, the CDR3 is TGTGCCACCAGCAGAGACTCTGGGGCCAACGTCCTGACTTTC.

V gene TRBV6-1 combines with J gene TRBJ1-2; perhaps TRBD1 as D (5 bases). The length of the CDR3 is 13 residues. Germline V CDR1 and CDR2: MNHNS, SASEGT. Here the CDR3 reads CFSQGANNYGYTF. The CDR3 nucleotides read TGTTTCTCCCAGGGAGCCAATAACTATGGCTACACCTTC.

This chain joins TRBV6-6 and TRBJ2-7; D could derive from TRBD1 or TRBD2 (5 bases each). From germline, CDR1 is MNHNY and CDR2 SVGAGI (reference sequence). V was trimmed by 2 bases and J by 2 bases, leaving 10 bases between them. The CDR3 loop spans 14 amino acids. CDR3 bases: TGTGCCAGCAGTTACGGGACGGTGACCTACGAGCAGTACTTC. Translated: CASSYGTVTYEQYF.

CDR3 amino acids: CASSENRDAQYF. The DNA for the CDR3 is TGCGCCAGCAGCGAAAACCGGGACGCCCAGTATTTT. The chain recombines TRBV5-1 with TRBJ2-3, with D perhaps given as TRBD1 or TRBD2 (5 bases each). The CDR3 sequence is 12 residues long. V was cut by 4 bases and J by 12 bases, with 15 bases left in between. Germline V gene data show CDR1 as SGHRS and CDR2 as YFSETQ.

V gene TRBV14 combines with J gene TRBJ2-7; TRBD1 matches 7 bases. The germline gives CDR1 SGHDN, CDR2 FVKESK. This CDR3 has 15 amino acids. The V gene end was trimmed by 0 bases and the J gene end by 2 bases; junction bases not matched to a gene: 4. This CDR3 is CASSQDRDSTYEQYF. CDR3 DNA sequence: TGTGCCAGCAGCCAAGATAGGGACAGCACCTACGAGCAGTACTTC.

V gene TRBV4-1 combines with J gene TRBJ2-2, with 10 bases fitting TRBD1. CDR1 is MGHRA and CDR2 is YSYEKL in the germline V gene. There are 16 residues in the CDR3. V shed 0 bases and J 6 bases; nucleotides not matched to a gene: 4. The CDR3 here is CASSQDRDRGPGELFF. CDR3 bases: TGCGCCAGCAGCCAAGACCGGGACAGGGGCCCCGGGGAGCTGTTTTTT.

In its sample, this clonotype was seen many times. The V call is TRBV20-1, the J call TRBJ1-2; 7 nucleotides agree with TRBD1. Germline lookup yields CDR1 DFQATT and CDR2 SNEGSKA (reference sequence). V trimming: 2 bases; J trimming: 3 bases; junction bases outside the gene matches: 0. This CDR3 contains 12 residues. CDR3 region: CSARQGDYGYTF. The CDR3 nucleotides are TGCAGTGCTAGACAGGGGGACTATGGCTACACCTTC.

This clonotype has just a few counts. The chain has TRBV5-1 and TRBJ2-1, with 7 bases matching TRBD1. The ends lost 4 bases at V and 4 bases at J; junction bases unmatched: 8. The germline V gene has CDR1 SGHRS and CDR2 YFSETQ. The CDR3 sequence is 15 residues long. The CDR3 is CASSLLRQGYNEQFF. CDR3 bases: TGCGCCAGCAGCCTCTTGAGACAGGGATACAATGAGCAGTTCTTC.

A few counts support this clonotype. The chain couples TRBV5-8 to TRBJ2-2; a weak D match, TRBD1 (5 bases). CDR1 and CDR2 (germline): SGHTS, YDEGEE. This CDR3 comprises 15 residues. Trimming left V 5 bases short and J 0 bases short, with 11 bases between. The CDR3 region is CASSHGHANTGELFF. The CDR3 DNA is TGTGCCAGCAGTCATGGACACGCGAACACCGGGGAGCTGTTTTTT.

The table lists this clonotype with a few counts. The chain uses TRBV10-3 and TRBJ2-2; no reliable D call. V was cut by 4 bases and J by 2 bases, with 5 bases left in between. This CDR3 region has 13 residues. CDR1 and CDR2 (germline): ENHRY, SYGVKD. The CDR3 nucleotides are TGTGCCATCAGTGGGATAAACACCGGGGAGCTGTTTTTT. It codes for CAISGINTGELFF.

The gene calls are TRBV20-1 and TRBJ2-7; 7 nucleotides agree with TRBD1. The CDR3 contains 13 residues. V shed 5 bases and J 1 base; nucleotides not matched to a gene: 5. Germline V gives CDR1 DFQATT, CDR2 SNEGSKA (reference sequence). Written as DNA, the CDR3 is TGCAGTGCTTACGGGACAGTATCCTACGAGCAGTACTTC. Its protein is CSAYGTVSYEQYF.

Regarding this clonotype: A much larger clone sits a single nucleotide away, making a read error possible. The gene calls are TRBV20-1 and TRBJ2-7, with D perhaps matching TRBD1 or TRBD2 (5 bases each). V was trimmed by 2 bases and J by 4 bases, leaving 15 bases between them. The CDR3 contains 14 residues. The germline V gene has CDR1 DFQATT and CDR2 SNEGSKA (reference sequence). The DNA for the CDR3 is TGCAGTGCTAGACCCGGGACGGGAATTTACGAGCAGTACTTC. It is translated as CSARPGTGIYEQYF.

The chain employs TRBV6-6 and TRBJ1-5; TRBD1 aligns across 7 bases. In germline, CDR1 is MNHNY, CDR2 SVGAGI (reference sequence). J was trimmed by 3 bases and V by 5 bases; bases with no gene match: 10. The CDR3 length is 16 residues. This chain's CDR3 is CASSARPGGNNQPQHF. The CDR3 DNA reads TGTGCCAGCAGTGCCCGACCAGGGGGGAACAATCAGCCCCAGCATTTT.

Only a few counts were recorded for this clonotype. The V and J genes are TRBV20-1 and TRBJ2-1, with 8 bases identical to TRBD2. Germline assignment: CDR1 DFQATT and CDR2 SNEGSKA (reference sequence). V lost 3 bases and J lost 8; bases outside the gene matches: 6. The CDR3 is 13 residues long. The CDR3 region has the DNA TGCAGTGCTAGCGGACTAGCAATCGATGAGCAGTTCTTC. It translates to CSASGLAIDEQFF.